The TCR beta chain described here comes from a study of T cells in localized non-small cell lung cancer (dated by TCRdb to 2018 to 2021). About the full investigation: T cell repertoires of 200 to 250 early-stage NSCLC patients were analyzed, with tumors being compared against uninvolved tumor-adjacent lungs. The cohort was made up of around 250 treatment-naive NSCLC patients whose localized lung tumors had been resected. The mean age of the NSCLC patients was about 67 years, with roughly 120 men and 110 or so women. The research as a whole found: Because multi-region tumor sequencing was not done, intratumor heterogeneity could not be ruled out. Uninvolved tumor-adjacent lung showed the highest T cell clonality, higher than tumor, which suggests more focused antigenic responses in the uninvolved tumor-adjacent lung. Because the study design was exploratory, TCR variables were selected using unadjusted p-values without false-discovery rate correction. A median of 57 of the top 100 tumor clones were detected in paired uninvolved adjacent lung, and around 27 of these tumor clones were also found among the top 100 clones of the paired uninvolved adjacent lung. Longer overall survival was associated with higher T cell density in blood, whereas shorter survival was associated with higher clonality in adjacent lung.

Via the germline V gene, CDR1 is SGHTS and CDR2 YDEGEE. Including the terminal cysteine and phenylalanine, the CDR3 comprises 16 residues. Solely the CDR3 DNA is kept, with 48 bases framed from the first base. Unmatched junction bases come to 11, with V trimmed by 4 bases and J by 2 bases. The immunoSEQ Assay was used to sequence TCR beta CDR3 regions from DNA. The published analysis was carried out like this. T cell density was computed as TCR beta template counts normalized to usable DNA estimated by amplifying housekeeping genes. Using the preseqR package, richness was estimated by extrapolating to 120,000 templates for tissue samples and 400,000 templates for PBMC samples. Clonality was defined as one minus Pielou's evenness. Differential abundance testing on productive amino-acid clonotypes, with a minimum total count of 5 and an alpha of 0.1, was used to identify tissue-enriched TCRs. Repertoire overlap between compartments was quantified with the Jaccard Index and Morisita Overlap Index. TCR beta CDR3s were clustered by GLIPH together with public tetramer-defined viral CDR3s, and at least three viral sequences plus V-gene enrichment were required for viral motifs. What TCRdb holds here is the immuneACCESS table cut down to in-frame rearrangements. Part of the clones is not present; checked against another copy, under half of the missing clones reflect an unresolved V gene, and the others are unexplained. That table gives V, J and clone size, and the DNA gave D and trimming. Here the sample has about 70,000 clones; roughly 90% occur a single time. Less than 25% of the sample belongs to the ten largest clones.

At diagnosis, peripheral blood, uninvolved tumor-adjacent lung and tumor were collected and were preserved as a mix of fresh-frozen and FFPE material. Blood samples were analyzed as peripheral blood mononuclear cells for TCR repertoire profiling. To note about this clone: No cognate antigen has been identified for it. Qualities for individual bases were not recorded, and no much larger clone is one base off.

The clonotype comes from a male donor at least 60 years old with stage III squamous cell lung carcinoma. The source was peripheral blood, collected before any cancer treatment. The chain employs TRBV5-8 and TRBJ1-2, with 7 bases in between that match TRBD1. The nucleotide sequence is TGTGCCAGCAGCCCTAGACAGGGAGGAAGAAACTATGGCTACACCTTC. Protein translation: CASSPRQGGRNYGYTF.